The following is a T cell receptor (beta chain) sequence with its context. No antigen is known for it. The data were taken from a study of response to subunit inactivated influenza vaccine. Findings of the study overall: Each seasonal influenza vaccination recruits few new T cells, the authors suggested.

TCRdb redid the calling of the RT-PCR reads with MiXCR, one entry per CDR3 protein. The sample shows more than 550,000 distinct CDR3 sequences, 12% of them seen only once. V lost 6 bases, J lost 6 bases, and 17 bases lay in between. CDR3 size: 14 residues. The input for sequencing was PBMCs from blood, taken on the day of vaccination. The chain uses TRBV12-3 or TRBV12-4 and TRBJ1-2; the D gene is possibly TRBD1 (5 bases). This receptor was obtained from a man aged 50 or older who received an inactivated influenza vaccine. The DNA for the CDR3 is TGTGCCAGCAGCCCCTCCGGGGGTGTCGATGGCTACACCTTC. It encodes CASSPSGGVDGYTF.